The 14 T cell receptor beta chains reported below all come from one sample, sequenced in a study of blood T cells in healthy people across ages. Through a sample-barcoded 5' primer and a J-beta primer mix, a second PCR was run for roughly 6 to 11 cycles. TCRdb re-derived calls from the 5' RACE reads in MiXCR, one entry per CDR3 protein. The top ten clones hold under 30% of a sample with hundreds of thousands of distinct CDR3 sequences, 56% of them seen once. The sample was blood. These receptor sequences come from a man in his forties in good health.

The V and J genes are TRBV29-1 and TRBJ2-7; 9 nucleotides align to TRBD1. CDR3 length: 13 amino acids. Germline CDR1 is SQVTM and CDR2 is ANQGSEA. The V gene end was trimmed by 4 bases and the J gene end by 6 bases; junction bases not matched to a gene: 7. The CDR3 nucleotides are TGCAGCGTTGCTCGGACAGGGGCGGGCGAGCAGTACTTC. It specifies CSVARTGAGEQYF.

The rearrangement uses TRBV7-6 and TRBJ1-2; D is possibly TRBD1 (6 bases). In germline, CDR1 is SGHVS, CDR2 FNYEAQ. With 5 bases removed from V and 4 bases from J, the gap between germline ends came to 20 bases. This CDR3 comprises 16 residues. In nucleotides, the CDR3 is TGTGCCAGCAGCCCGCATTACAGGGACGGGGGCTATGGCTACACCTTC. This encodes CASSPHYRDGGYGYTF. Supplemented by reference TRBV7-6 and TRBJ1-2, the full variable domain reads GAGVSQSPRYKVTKRGQDVALRCDPISGHVSLYWYRQALGQGPEFLTYFNYEAQQDKSGLPNDRFSAERPEGSISTLTIQRTEQRDSAMYRCASSPHYRDGGYGYTFGSGTRLTVV.

This clonotype was seen only a few times. The genes are TRBV18 and TRBJ2-3, with 9 bases identical to TRBD2. This CDR3 contains 15 residues. The germline V gene has CDR1 KGHSH and CDR2 LQKENI. Germline trimming cut 3 bases from V and 1 base from J; bases unmatched to any gene: 2. This CDR3 is CASSPGLARTDTQYF. Written as DNA, the CDR3 is TGTGCCAGCTCACCCGGACTAGCGCGCACAGATACGCAGTATTTT.

The chain has TRBV20-1 and TRBJ2-5, with 13 bases matching TRBD2. The germline CDR1 and CDR2 sequences are DFQATT and SNEGSKA (reference sequence). The trim removed 0 bases at V and 11 bases at J, leaving 15 bases unmatched. The CDR3 loop spans 17 amino acids. CDR3 region: CSARDFRTSGSLGEQYF. The CDR3 bases are TGCAGTGCTAGAGACTTCAGGACTAGCGGGAGCCTGGGAGAACAGTACTTC.

The chain has TRBV10-3 and TRBJ1-2, with 7 positions matching TRBD1. This CDR3 is 13 amino acids long. With V trimmed by 10 bases and J by 3 bases, 8 bases remained unmatched. CDR1 is ENHRY and CDR2 is SYGVKD in the germline V gene. The CDR3 nucleotides read TGTGCCACCCGGGACAGCGGGCACTATGGCTACACCTTC. This translates into CATRDSGHYGYTF.

V gene TRBV27 combines with J gene TRBJ2-7, with D perhaps matching TRBD1 or TRBD2 (6 bases each). Trimming removed 5 bases at V and 1 base at J, with 12 bases between. The CDR3 has 14 residues. Per the germline V gene, CDR1 is MNHEY and CDR2 is SMNVEV (reference sequence). CDR3 sequence reads: CASSRGLGSYEQYF. The DNA for the CDR3 is TGTGCCAGCAGTCGGGGGCTGGGGTCCTACGAGCAGTACTTC.

This clonotype was recorded at least ten times. The chain is built from TRBV6-5 and TRBJ2-5, with 14 nucleotides matching TRBD2. The CDR3 is 17 residues long. J was trimmed by 5 bases and V by 4 bases; bases with no gene match: 9. CDR1 MNHEY and CDR2 SVGAGI come from the germline V gene. DNA of the CDR3: TGTGCCAGCAGTTCAGGGACTAGCGGGAGATTCGAGGAGACCCAGTACTTC. Protein: CASSSGTSGRFEETQYF.

With respect to this clonotype: At one end the junction does not follow the germline gene, possibly because of a read error. The V call is TRBV27, the J call TRBJ2-4, with a possible D match to TRBD2 (6 bases). Per the germline V gene, CDR1 is MNHEY and CDR2 is SMNVEV (reference sequence). CDR3 length: 15 residues. The DNA of the CDR3 is TGTGCCAGCAAGTCGATGATACTAGCCAAAAACATTCGGTACTTC. Its translation is CASKSMILAKNIRYF.

The chain carries TRBV24-1 and TRBJ2-5; D unclear. In germline, CDR1 is KGHDR, CDR2 SFDVKD. The CDR3 has 11 residues. Trimming pared 4 bases from V and 11 bases from J, leaving 10 bases between. The CDR3 DNA reads TGTGCCACCAGTGAGAGAGATGAGCAGTACTTC. Translating gives CATSERDEQYF.

J is TRBJ2-5 and V is TRBV4-1; D assignment may be TRBD1 or TRBD2 (5 bases each). The CDR3 is made up of 15 amino acids. V lost 3 bases and J 1 base, leaving 12 bases between the germline ends. Germline V gene sequence: CDR1 MGHRA, CDR2 YSYEKL. CDR3 nucleotides: TGCGCCAGCAGCCACGGGACGCTTCCCCAAGAGACCCAGTACTTC. Translation: CASSHGTLPQETQYF.

This chain links TRBV21-1 with TRBJ2-4; TRBD1, the table's D call, was not compared with the DNA. Near its end, the DNA agrees better with TRBJ2-7, so the J call may be wrong. TRBV21-1 is reported as a pseudogene. This CDR3 is built from 17 residues. The DNA of the CDR3 is TGTGCCAGCAGCGACGAACCGGGACAGGGGTCCCCCTACGAGCAGTACTTC. This codes for CASSDEPGQGSPYEQYF.

This clonotype was seen only a few times. This chain uses TRBV7-2 with TRBJ2-3; 7 nucleotides line up with TRBD2. Germline lookup yields CDR1 SGHTA and CDR2 FQGNSA. CDR3 length equals 13 residues. The V gene end was trimmed by 1 base and the J gene end by 13 bases; junction bases not matched to a gene: 8. The CDR3 DNA reads TGTGCCAGCAGCTTAGAACCCCTAGCGGACAAGTATTTT. Translating it yields CASSLEPLADKYF.

The chain carries TRBV7-2 and TRBJ1-1; maybe TRBD1 (6 bases). V was shortened by 5 bases and J by 4 bases, with 14 bases between the two germline ends. This CDR3 is 14 amino acids long. Germline V gene sequence: CDR1 SGHTA, CDR2 FQGNSA. The CDR3 protein is CASSSFQGTTEAFF. In DNA, the CDR3 is TGTGCCAGCAGCAGTTTTCAGGGGACCACTGAAGCTTTCTTT.

The DNA of the CDR3 is TGTGCCAGCAGTGATGGGGGACAGGGAAGAGCTTTCTTT. It yields the protein CASSDGGQGRAFF. The rearrangement joins TRBV6-4 to TRBJ1-1; 9 bases agree with TRBD1. J lost 10 bases, V lost 3 bases, and 6 bases had no gene match. In germline, CDR1 is MRHNA, CDR2 SNTAGT. The CDR3 contains 13 residues.